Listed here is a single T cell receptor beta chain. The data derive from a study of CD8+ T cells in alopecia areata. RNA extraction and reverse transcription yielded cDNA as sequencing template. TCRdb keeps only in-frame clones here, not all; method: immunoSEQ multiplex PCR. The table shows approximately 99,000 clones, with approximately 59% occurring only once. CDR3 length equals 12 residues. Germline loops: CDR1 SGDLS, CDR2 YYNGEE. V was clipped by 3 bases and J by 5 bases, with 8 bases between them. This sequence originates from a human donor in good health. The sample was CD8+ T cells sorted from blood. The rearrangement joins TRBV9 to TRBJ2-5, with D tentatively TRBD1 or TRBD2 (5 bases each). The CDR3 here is CASSGDDETQYF. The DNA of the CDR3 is TGTGCCAGCAGCGGGGACGACGAGACCCAGTACTTC. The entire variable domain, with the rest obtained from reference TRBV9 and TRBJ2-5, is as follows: DSGVTQTPKHLITATGQRVTLRCSPRSGDLSVYWYQQSLDQGLQFLIQYYNGEERAKGNILERFSAQQFPDLHSELNLSSLELGDSALYFCASSGDDETQYFGPGTRLLVL.